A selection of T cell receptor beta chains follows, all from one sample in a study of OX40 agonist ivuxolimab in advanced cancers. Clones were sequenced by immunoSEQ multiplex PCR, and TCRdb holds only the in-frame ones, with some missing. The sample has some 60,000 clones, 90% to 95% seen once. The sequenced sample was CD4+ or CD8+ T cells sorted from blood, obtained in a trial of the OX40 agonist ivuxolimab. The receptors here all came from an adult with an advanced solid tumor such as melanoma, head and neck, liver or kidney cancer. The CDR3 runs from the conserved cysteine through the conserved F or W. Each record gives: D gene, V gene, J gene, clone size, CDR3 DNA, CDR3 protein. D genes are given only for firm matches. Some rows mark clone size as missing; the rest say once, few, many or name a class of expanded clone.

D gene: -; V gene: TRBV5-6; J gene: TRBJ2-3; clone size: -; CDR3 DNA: TGTGCCAGCAGCTGGGACGGTACGCAGTATTTT; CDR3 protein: CASSWDGTQYF
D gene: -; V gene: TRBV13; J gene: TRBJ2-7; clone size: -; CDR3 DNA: TGTGCCAGCAGCTCCCGGGAAGAGCAGTACTTC; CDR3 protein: CASSSREEQYF
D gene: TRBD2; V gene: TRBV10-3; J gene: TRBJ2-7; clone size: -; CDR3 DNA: TGTGCCATCAGTGAGTCACCAACTAGCGGGATCTCCTACGAGCAGTACTTC; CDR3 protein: CAISESPTSGISYEQYF
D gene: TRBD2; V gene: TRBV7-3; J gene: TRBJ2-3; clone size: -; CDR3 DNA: TGTGCCAGCAGCTTCGGACTAGTCCCTGACACAGATACGCAGTATTTT; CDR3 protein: CASSFGLVPDTDTQYF
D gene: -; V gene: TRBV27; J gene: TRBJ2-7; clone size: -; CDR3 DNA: TGTGCCAGCAGTAGTGAGGTCGAACACGAGCAGTACTTC; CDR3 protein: CASSSEVEHEQYF
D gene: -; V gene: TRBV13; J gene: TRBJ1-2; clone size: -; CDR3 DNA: TGTGCCAGCAGCTTAGGGAAGGGGGTTTATGATGGCTACACCTTC; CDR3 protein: CASSLGKGVYDGYTF
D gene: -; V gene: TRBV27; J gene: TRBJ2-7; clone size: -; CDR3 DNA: TGTGCCAGCAGTTCCATACCTTCTATGAACTTCTACGAGCAGTACTTC; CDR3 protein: CASSSIPSMNFYEQYF
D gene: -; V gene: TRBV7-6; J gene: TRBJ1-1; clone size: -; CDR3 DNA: TGTGCCAGCAGCTCCCCGGGTTTATCGGGGTCTCCTGAAGCTTTCTTT; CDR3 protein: CASSSPGLSGSPEAFF
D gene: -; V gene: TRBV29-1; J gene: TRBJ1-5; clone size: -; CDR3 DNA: TGCAGCGTTGCGCACGGACGGGAACCTCAGCCCCAGCATTTT; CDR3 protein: CSVAHGREPQPQHF
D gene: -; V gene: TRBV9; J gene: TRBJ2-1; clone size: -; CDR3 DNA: TGTGCCAGCAGCGTAGGCCATGAGCAGTTCTTC; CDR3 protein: CASSVGHEQFF
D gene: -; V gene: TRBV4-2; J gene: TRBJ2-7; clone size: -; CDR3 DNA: TGTGCCAGCAGCCAACCCGGGACTTCCTACGAACAGTACTTC; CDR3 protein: CASSQPGTSYEQYF
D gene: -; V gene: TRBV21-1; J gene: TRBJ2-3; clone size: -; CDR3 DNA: TGTGCCAGCAGCAAAGAGGTCGGGGAGGAAAGCACAGATACGCAGTATTTT; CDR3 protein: CASSKEVGEESTDTQYF
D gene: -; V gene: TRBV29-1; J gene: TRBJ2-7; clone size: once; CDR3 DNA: TGCAGCGTTGGAACCTACGAGCAGTACTTC; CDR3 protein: CSVGTYEQYF
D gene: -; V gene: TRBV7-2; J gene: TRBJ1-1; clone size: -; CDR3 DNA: TGTGCCAGCAGTCAAGGCTTCAACACTGAAGCTTTCTTT; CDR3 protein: CASSQGFNTEAFF
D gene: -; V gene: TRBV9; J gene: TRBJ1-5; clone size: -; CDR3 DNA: TGTGCCAGCATCATCTTTAGGGGCAATCAGCCCCAGCATTTT; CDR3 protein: CASIIFRGNQPQHF
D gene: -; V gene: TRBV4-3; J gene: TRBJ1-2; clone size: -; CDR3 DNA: TGCGCCAGCAGCCAATCAGCGCAGGAGCTGGGCTACACCTTC; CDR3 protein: CASSQSAQELGYTF
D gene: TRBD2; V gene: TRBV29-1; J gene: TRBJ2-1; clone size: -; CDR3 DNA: TGCAGCGCAGAAGGGAGAGGGACACCCGGACTAGCGGGGCACAATGAGCAGTTCTTC; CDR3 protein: CSAEGRGTPGLAGHNEQFF
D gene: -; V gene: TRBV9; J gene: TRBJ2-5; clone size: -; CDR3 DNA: TGTGCCAGCAGCGTCCGGGGCGTCCGGGAGACCCAGTACTTC; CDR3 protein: CASSVRGVRETQYF
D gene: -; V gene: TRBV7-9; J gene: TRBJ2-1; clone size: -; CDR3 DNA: TGTGCCAGCAGCTTCGGGCAAAATGAGCAGTTCTTC; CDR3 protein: CASSFGQNEQFF
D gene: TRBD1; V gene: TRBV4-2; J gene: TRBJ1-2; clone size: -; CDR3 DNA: TGTGCCAGCAGCCAGGGACAGGGGTACTATGGCTACACCTTC; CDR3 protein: CASSQGQGYYGYTF
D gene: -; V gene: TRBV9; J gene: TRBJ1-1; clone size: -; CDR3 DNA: TGTGCCAGCAGCGTAGAACCAGGGAACACTGAAGCTTTCTTT; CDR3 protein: CASSVEPGNTEAFF
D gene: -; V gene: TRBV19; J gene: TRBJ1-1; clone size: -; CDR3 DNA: TGTGCCAGTAGGGTCCTCTCCACAGGGAGAACTGAAGCTTTCTTT; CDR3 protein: CASRVLSTGRTEAFF
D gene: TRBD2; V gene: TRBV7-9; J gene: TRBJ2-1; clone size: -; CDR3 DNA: TGTGCCAGCAGTAGACTAGCGGGGATCTCCTACAATGAGCAGTTCTTC; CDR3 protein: CASSRLAGISYNEQFF
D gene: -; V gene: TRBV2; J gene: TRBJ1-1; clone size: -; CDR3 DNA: TGTGCCAGCAGTGAGGGGGGTTTTCGGGACACTGAAGCTTTCTTT; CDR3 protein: CASSEGGFRDTEAFF
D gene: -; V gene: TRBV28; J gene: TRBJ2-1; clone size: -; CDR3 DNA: TGTGCCAGCAGTTTAGAGGGGTCATACAATGAGCAGTTCTTC; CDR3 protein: CASSLEGSYNEQFF
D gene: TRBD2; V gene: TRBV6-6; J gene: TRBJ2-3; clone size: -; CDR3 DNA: TGTGCCAGCATCTTAGCGGGAGGGTCAGATACGCAGTATTTT; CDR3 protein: CASILAGGSDTQYF
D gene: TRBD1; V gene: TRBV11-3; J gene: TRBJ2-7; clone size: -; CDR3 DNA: TGTGCCAGCAGCTTGGCAGGGGGCTCCTACGAGCAGTACTTC; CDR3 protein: CASSLAGGSYEQYF
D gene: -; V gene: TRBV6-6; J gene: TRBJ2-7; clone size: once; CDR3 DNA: TGTGCCAGCAGTCCCGGCGTTGCCAAGCAGTACTTC; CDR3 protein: CASSPGVAKQYF
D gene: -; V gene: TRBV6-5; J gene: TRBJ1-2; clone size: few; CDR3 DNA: TGTGCCAGCAGTAGCGTGAACTATGGCTACACCTTC; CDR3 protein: CASSSVNYGYTF
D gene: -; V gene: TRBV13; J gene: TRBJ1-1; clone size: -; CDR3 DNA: TGTGCCAGCAGCCCCTCGGTCACTGAAGCTTTCTTT; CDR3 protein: CASSPSVTEAFF
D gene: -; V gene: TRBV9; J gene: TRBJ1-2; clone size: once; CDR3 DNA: TGTGCCAGCAGCGGGTACAGGGTGGTCTATGGCTACACCTTC; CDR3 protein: CASSGYRVVYGYTF
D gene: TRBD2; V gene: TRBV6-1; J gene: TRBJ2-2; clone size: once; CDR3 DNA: TGTGCCAGCAGTGAAGATCTGTGGCGGGAGGACACCGGGGAGCTGTTTTTT; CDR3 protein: CASSEDLWREDTGELFF
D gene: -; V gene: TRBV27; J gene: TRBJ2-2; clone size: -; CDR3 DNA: TGTGCCAGCAGTTCCATCCCGCTTCGTAGCGGGGAGCTGTTTTTT; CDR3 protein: CASSSIPLRSGELFF
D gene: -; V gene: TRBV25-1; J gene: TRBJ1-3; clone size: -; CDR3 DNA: TGTGCCAGCAGTGAGCACAGGGTTAGAAACACCATATATTTT; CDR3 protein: CASSEHRVRNTIYF
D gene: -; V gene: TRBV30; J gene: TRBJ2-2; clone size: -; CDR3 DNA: TGTGCCTGGAGCGCGGACAGCAACACCGGGGAGCTGTTTTTT; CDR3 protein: CAWSADSNTGELFF
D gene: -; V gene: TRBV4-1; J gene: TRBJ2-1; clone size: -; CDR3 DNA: TGCGCCAGCAGCCTCGAGTTTTTGGGTCCCTTATTGGGCTACAATGAGCAGTTCTTC; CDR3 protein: CASSLEFLGPLLGYNEQFF
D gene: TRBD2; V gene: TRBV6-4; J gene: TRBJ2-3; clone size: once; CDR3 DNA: TGTGCCAGCAGTCAATTAGCGGGAGCCCGCACAGATACGCAGTATTTT; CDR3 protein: CASSQLAGARTDTQYF
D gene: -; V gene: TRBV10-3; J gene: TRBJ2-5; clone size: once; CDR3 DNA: TGTGCCATCAGTGGACGGACAACCCAAGAGACCCAGTACTTC; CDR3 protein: CAISGRTTQETQYF
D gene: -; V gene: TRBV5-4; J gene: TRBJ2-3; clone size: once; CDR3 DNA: TGTGCCAGCAGCTTGGGGGAAGATACGCAGTATTTT; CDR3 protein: CASSLGEDTQYF
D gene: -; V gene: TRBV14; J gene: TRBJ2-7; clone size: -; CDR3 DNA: TGTGCCAGCAGCCTCTATGGTGGGGGCAACGAGCAGTACTTC; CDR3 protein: CASSLYGGGNEQYF